Listed below are T cell receptor beta chains from one sample, sequenced in a study of T cell responses to AZD1222 COVID-19 vaccine. Sequencing was performed with immunoSEQ multiplex PCR; in TCRdb, only in-frame clones are kept and a portion is missing. In the table there are some 130,000 clones, approximately 85% of which are singletons. The material sequenced was peripheral blood, taken on day 0 of AZD1222 vaccination. The receptors were sampled from an adult in good health. CDR3s include the opening cysteine and the closing phenylalanine or tryptophan.

CDR3 protein | J gene | CDR3 length | V gene
CASSQALFNQPQHF | TRBJ1-5 | 14 | TRBV3-1/TRBV3-2
CAISDMTGPRDYEQYF | TRBJ2-7 | 16 | TRBV10-3
CASTVGGARDNEQFF | TRBJ2-1 | 15 | TRBV6-6
CASSAGTGNQWGSPLHF | TRBJ1-6 | 17 | TRBV2
CASSYSKGKDTQYF | TRBJ2-3 | 14 | TRBV6-5
CASRRESYEQYF | TRBJ2-7 | 12 | TRBV2
CSAQSGTGGLGYTF | TRBJ1-2 | 14 | TRBV29-1
CASSRDRGSDTQYF | TRBJ2-3 | 14 | TRBV7-3
CASSSHTSDRVGQPQHF | TRBJ1-5 | 17 | TRBV5-5
CASSDSSRATEAFF | TRBJ1-1 | 14 | TRBV6-4
CASSFDREYNQPQHF | TRBJ1-5 | 15 | TRBV7-9
CASSQSQGRIAGYTF | TRBJ1-2 | 15 | TRBV21-1
CASSPGLLDSYEQYF | TRBJ2-7 | 15 | TRBV6-5
CASSHGLGDEQFF | TRBJ2-1 | 13 | TRBV14
CASSLFDSRSNQPQHF | TRBJ1-5 | 16 | TRBV5-4
CASRQGWAGNTIYF | TRBJ1-3 | 14 | TRBV6-5
CAFGRGLRNTEAFF | TRBJ1-1 | 14 | TRBV30
CASSLTSGRFYNEQFF | TRBJ2-1 | 16 | TRBV27
CASSPPVFGTEAFF | TRBJ1-1 | 14 | TRBV7-9
CASSLAGGLQETQYF | TRBJ2-5 | 15 | TRBV7-3
CATSRDRDGNLNYGYTF | TRBJ1-2 | 17 | TRBV15
CASSLGLAGVNEQFF | TRBJ2-1 | 15 | TRBV7-2
CASSHPLPIRGRKGTEAFF | TRBJ1-1 | 19 | TRBV4-1
CASSQDPGTGELFF | TRBJ2-2 | 14 | TRBV4-3
CASSDRLAGTDTQYF | TRBJ2-3 | 15 | TRBV7-7
CASSYWSGAEAFF | TRBJ1-1 | 13 | TRBV6-5
CASSRLNVDGYTF | TRBJ1-2 | 13 | TRBV2
CARAGGLASSGANVLTF | TRBJ2-6 | 17 | TRBV21-1
CASRPQGGLSNQPQHF | TRBJ1-5 | 16 | TRBV28
CASSPVAGTNTGELFF | TRBJ2-2 | 16 | TRBV13
CASSLEGTRGYNEQFF | TRBJ2-1 | 16 | TRBV7-9
CASSLDSPNQPQHF | TRBJ1-5 | 14 | TRBV2
CAISENGVDSPLHF | TRBJ1-6 | 14 | TRBV10-3
CASSYSPGGPYEQYF | TRBJ2-7 | 15 | TRBV6-2/TRBV6-3
CAISRTGGWDSNQPQHF | TRBJ1-5 | 17 | TRBV10-3
CASSYNYPNEQFF | TRBJ2-1 | 13 | TRBV6-2/TRBV6-3
CASSQERENVYNEQFF | TRBJ2-1 | 16 | TRBV3-1/TRBV3-2
CASSQDRQQYF | TRBJ2-4 | 11 | TRBV4-1
CASIGLSRPDTQYF | TRBJ2-3 | 14 | TRBV27
CASSLGPDRSSYEQYF | TRBJ2-7 | 16 | TRBV7-9
CASSLREGGTELQPQHF | TRBJ1-5 | 17 | TRBV4-1
CSASLPGNQPQHF | TRBJ1-5 | 13 | TRBV20-1
CSVGGGTGVNGYTF | TRBJ1-2 | 14 | TRBV29-1
CASSLVQGGETQYF | TRBJ2-5 | 14 | TRBV5-1
CASGDRRLGNSPLHF | TRBJ1-6 | 15 | TRBV19
CASSLGRVTYEQYF | TRBJ2-7 | 14 | TRBV5-6
CASSVGTGVISETQYF | TRBJ2-5 | 16 | TRBV9
CASSESVSQPQHF | TRBJ1-5 | 13 | TRBV10-2
CASSLADRGNYEQYF | TRBJ2-7 | 15 | TRBV5-6
CATKGGDTRETQYF | TRBJ2-5 | 14 | TRBV10-3
CASSQDGPTSPETQYF | TRBJ2-5 | 16 | TRBV14
CASSSPTVGGEGYTF | TRBJ1-2 | 15 | TRBV5-8
CAWVWQGRANVLTF | TRBJ2-6 | 14 | TRBV30
CASSKVYRVNTEAFF | TRBJ1-1 | 15 | TRBV19
CASSLAGGGETQYF | TRBJ2-5 | 14 | TRBV2